The 7 T cell receptor beta chains in this list originate from one sample, sequenced in a study of monozygotic twins with inflammatory bowel disease. From its re-call of the 5' RACE reads, TCRdb lists each CDR3 protein once, without DNA. The repertoire table contains fewer than 150,000 distinct CDR3 sequences. The material sequenced was blood. Receptor source: a human donor with ulcerative colitis or Crohn's disease, or a healthy co-twin of an affected twin (not recorded which).

This rearrangement joins TRBV6-5 to TRBJ1-1; there is no DNA to check the TCRdb D call of TRBD1. Germline V gives CDR1 MNHEY, CDR2 SVGAGI. The CDR3 has 16 residues. The CDR3 protein is CASSLGGFHPYTEAFF.

The chain links TRBV7-9 to TRBJ2-1. The germline gives CDR1 SEHNR, CDR2 FQNEAQ (reference sequence). This CDR3 spans 16 amino acids. The CDR3 here is CASSLGLSRAYNEQFF.

The chain links TRBV4-3 to TRBJ1-5; as DNA is missing, the TRBD1 call by TCRdb cannot be tested. This CDR3 has 15 residues. Germline lookup yields CDR1 LGHNA and CDR2 YSLEER. The CDR3 region is CASSPVQGGNQPQHF.

The V and J genes are TRBV9 and TRBJ1-2. This CDR3 is 16 amino acids long. The germline V gene encodes CDR1 SGDLS and CDR2 YYNGEE. This CDR3 is CASSVAVGRGNYGYTF.

The V gene is TRBV5-1, the J gene TRBJ2-2. The germline V gene encodes CDR1 SGHRS and CDR2 YFSETQ. CDR3 length: 14 amino acids. The CDR3 sequence is CASSLWANTGELFF. The full variable domain, its missing parts supplied by reference TRBV5-1 and TRBJ2-2, is KAGVTQTPRYLIKTRGQQVTLSCSPISGHRSVSWYQQTPGQGLQFLFEYFSETQRNKGNFPGRFSGRQFSNSRSEMNVSTLELGDSALYLCASSLWANTGELFFGEGSRLTVL.

The V and J genes are TRBV12-3 or TRBV12-4 and TRBJ1-1; TCRdb lists TRBD1, though no DNA is available to test this call. This CDR3 contains 15 residues. CDR3 residues: CASRPLTDLNTEAFF.

The gene calls are TRBV4-2 and TRBJ2-5; TCRdb gives TRBD1 as the D gene, but with no DNA this cannot be confirmed. The CDR3 extends over 15 amino acids. CDR1 is LGHNA, CDR2 YNFKEQ, per germline. CDR3 region: CASSQPRDRQETQYF.